These 31 T cell receptor beta chains share one sample of origin, sequenced in a study of PD-1 blockade in classical Hodgkin lymphoma (dated by TCRdb to about 2020). Libraries were built with the immunoSEQ multiplex PCR assay. TCRdb limited this immuneACCESS table to in-frame rearrangements with V and J called. A share of clones is missing; checked studies link under half to unresolved V genes, and the rest is unexplained. This sample has some 35,000 clones in its table, and approximately 90% of those were observed once. Jointly, the top ten make up about 0.22% of the sample. This specimen's time point label, per the study, means: newly diagnosed, previously untreated cHL patient sample. Using a Miltenyi CD4+ T cell isolation kit, CD4+ T cells were purified from thawed PBMCs through magnetic negative selection. Sequencing was carried out using CD4+ T cells from blood. These receptors all come from a human donor with classical Hodgkin lymphoma.

The rearrangement uses TRBV7-9 and TRBJ2-5; D is unclear. Germline CDR1 is SEHNR and CDR2 is FQNEAQ (reference sequence). This CDR3 region has 15 residues. The V and J ends lost 5 bases and 5 bases respectively, with 18 bases between them. CDR3 region: CASSPWSPIGETQYF. The CDR3 nucleotides are TGTGCCAGCAGCCCCTGGAGTCCTATAGGGGAGACCCAGTACTTC.

The chain carries TRBV2 and TRBJ2-1; 12 bases line up with TRBD2. The ends lost 6 bases at V and 7 bases at J; junction bases unmatched: 7. The length of the CDR3 is 15 residues. CDR1 and CDR2 (germline): SNHLY, FYNNEI. CDR3 amino acids: CASSAGTSGLNEQFF. In DNA, the CDR3 is TGTGCCAGCAGCGCAGGGACTAGCGGGCTGAATGAGCAGTTCTTC.

The CDR3, as DNA: TGTGCCAGCAGCGGGGACAGGGGAGATACGCAGTATTTT. Its translation is CASSGDRGDTQYF. The chain has TRBV7-2 and TRBJ2-3; TRBD1 aligns across 10 bases. Per germline, CDR1 SGHTA and CDR2 FQGNSA. The CDR3 is 13 amino acids. Trimming removed 5 bases from V and 5 bases from J; junction bases left unmatched: 1.

The chain has TRBV27 and TRBJ1-1; possible D gene TRBD1, 5 bases. This CDR3 spans 13 amino acids. The V gene's germline CDR1 is MNHEY and CDR2 SMNVEV (reference sequence). V shed 6 bases and J shed 5 bases, with 13 bases lying between them. CDR3 residues: CASSGLGGTEAFF. Here the CDR3 DNA reads TGTGCCAGCAGCGGACTTGGGGGGACTGAAGCTTTCTTT.

The gene calls are TRBV4-2 and TRBJ1-5; unclear D gene. Germline loops: CDR1 LGHNA, CDR2 YNFKEQ. Trimming shortened V by 1 base and J by 3 bases, and 10 bases separated the two germline ends. CDR3 length: 15 amino acids. The CDR3 reads CASSQGSPVNQPQHF. For the CDR3, the DNA is TGTGCCAGCAGCCAAGGGTCTCCAGTCAATCAGCCCCAGCATTTT.

The CDR3 coding sequence is TGTGCCAGCAGCTTAGCCCCAGGGACCTACGAGCAGTACTTC. Translated: CASSLAPGTYEQYF. The V and J genes are TRBV7-2 and TRBJ2-7; a weak D match, TRBD1 (5 bases). V was trimmed by 0 bases and J by 2 bases, leaving 8 bases between them. The germline V gene encodes CDR1 SGHTA and CDR2 FQGNSA. The CDR3 runs to 14 residues.

This clone showed up just once. CDR3 DNA sequence: TGTGCCAGCAGCTTGGCGTTCTCCTACGAGCAGTACTTC. As protein: CASSLAFSYEQYF. This chain joins TRBV5-4 and TRBJ2-7; D is uncertain. The length of the CDR3 is 13 residues. Trimming took 0 bases from V and 0 from J, leaving 4 bases between them. Germline lookup yields CDR1 SGHNT and CDR2 YYREEE (reference sequence).

The gene calls are TRBV7-9 and TRBJ2-3; D perhaps matches TRBD1 (6 bases). CDR1 and CDR2 from the germline V gene are SEHNR and FQNEAQ (reference sequence). V lost 5 bases to trimming and J lost 4 bases, with 19 bases between them. The CDR3 extends over 16 amino acids. CDR3 DNA: TGTGCCAGCAGCCCATTGCAGGGGTCTTCGGCAGATACGCAGTATTTT. Protein sequence: CASSPLQGSSADTQYF.

The chain combines TRBV7-9 with TRBJ2-5, with 7 positions matching TRBD2. Germline V lookup: CDR1 SEHNR, CDR2 FQNEAQ (reference sequence). This CDR3 spans 13 amino acids. The V and J ends lost 5 bases and 4 bases, in that order; junction bases with no gene match: 4. The CDR3 sequence is CASSHPSGETQYF. For the CDR3, the DNA is TGTGCCAGCAGCCATCCTAGCGGAGAGACCCAGTACTTC. Supplemented by reference TRBV7-9 and TRBJ2-5, the full variable domain reads DTGVSQNPRHKITKRGQNVTFRCDPISEHNRLYWYRQTLGQGPEFLTYFQNEAQLEKSRLLSDRFSAERPKGSFSTLEIQRTEQGDSAMYLCASSHPSGETQYFGPGTRLLVL.

V and J are TRBV12-5 and TRBJ1-2; D is ambiguous. V lost 2 bases, J lost 4 bases, and 11 bases lay in between. The CDR3 extends over 14 amino acids. Germline lookup yields CDR1 LGHNT and CDR2 FRNRAP. In DNA form, the CDR3 reads TGTGCTAGTGGTTTGACCCAGGTCCTCTATGGCTACACCTTC. Translating it yields CASGLTQVLYGYTF. Using reference TRBV12-5 and TRBJ1-2 for the parts outside the CDR3, the full variable domain is DARVTQTPRHKVTEMGQEVTMRCQPILGHNTVFWYRQTMMQGLELLAYFRNRAPLDDSGMPKDRFSAEMPDATLATLKIQPSEPRDSAVYFCASGLTQVLYGYTFGSGTRLTVV.

This clone has only one observation. This chain joins TRBV4-1 and TRBJ1-1; D is uncertain. Germline lookup yields CDR1 MGHRA and CDR2 YSYEKL. The length of the CDR3 is 14 residues. The ends were cut back, 1 base at V and 2 bases at J, with 8 bases in the middle. In DNA, the CDR3 is TGCGCCAGCAGCCAAGGCGGGTCAAACACTGAAGCTTTCTTT. Protein product: CASSQGGSNTEAFF.

This chain uses TRBV19 with TRBJ2-5, with TRBD2 matching 9 bases. CDR1 and CDR2 from the germline V gene are LNHDA and SQIVND (reference sequence). V trimming: 5 bases; J trimming: 1 base; junction bases outside the gene matches: 5. The CDR3 covers 15 residues. This CDR3 is CASSSSGGLQETQYF. The CDR3 DNA is TGTGCCAGTAGTTCAAGCGGGGGGCTCCAAGAGACCCAGTACTTC.

The chain employs TRBV5-6 and TRBJ1-5; D unclear. From germline, CDR1 is SGHDT and CDR2 YYEEEE. CDR3 length: 16 residues. The V and J ends lost 3 bases and 0 bases respectively, with 13 bases between them. The CDR3 region is CASSSTTQYSNQPQHF. DNA for the CDR3: TGTGCCAGCAGCTCCACTACACAGTATAGCAATCAGCCCCAGCATTTT.

The chain carries TRBV7-9 and TRBJ1-2; D gene uncertain. Germline V lookup: CDR1 SEHNR, CDR2 FQNEAQ (reference sequence). V was pared by 11 bases and J by 4 bases, with 14 bases between. This CDR3 contains 12 residues. This CDR3 reads CAGTAGSYGYTF. Written as DNA, the CDR3 is TGTGCCGGCACCGCAGGTTCCTATGGCTACACCTTC.

This rearrangement joins TRBV7-8 to TRBJ2-7; D possibly matches TRBD1 or TRBD2 (5 bases each). Trimming took off 2 bases at V and 2 bases at J, with 13 bases between the two ends. CDR3 length: 15 residues. The germline V gene encodes CDR1 SGHVS and CDR2 FQNEAQ. As DNA, the CDR3 is TGTGCCAGCAGCTTATTGGGGACGGTGGCCTACGAGCAGTACTTC. Translated, it gives CASSLLGTVAYEQYF.

The rearrangement uses TRBV7-8 and TRBJ2-5; D remains unclear. Trimming shortened V by 1 base and J by 3 bases, and 15 bases separated the two germline ends. CDR3 size: 16 residues. Germline V CDR1 and CDR2: SGHVS, FQNEAQ. CDR3 DNA sequence: TGTGCCAGCAGCTTAGACGGTGTTGTGGCTGAAGAGACCCAGTACTTC. It is translated as CASSLDGVVAEETQYF.

The chain uses TRBV5-4 and TRBJ2-3; possibly TRBD2 for D (6 bases). The V end was cut by 4 bases, the J end by 2 bases, with 17 bases between. CDR3 length equals 16 residues. Germline V gives CDR1 SGHNT, CDR2 YYREEE (reference sequence). The CDR3 protein is CASSQGLPVSTDTQYF. CDR3 DNA sequence: TGTGCCAGCAGCCAGGGACTTCCCGTTTCCACAGATACGCAGTATTTT.

V and J are TRBV6-6 and TRBJ1-4, with D possibly TRBD1 on 6 matching bases. This CDR3 spans 14 amino acids. Trimming took off 2 bases at V and 8 bases at J, with 12 bases between the two ends. Per germline, CDR1 MNHNY and CDR2 SVGAGI (reference sequence). CDR3 sequence (DNA): TGTGCCAGCAGTTACAGGGGGACTGGCGAAAAACTGTTTTTT. It is translated as CASSYRGTGEKLFF.

This chain joins TRBV2 and TRBJ1-5; D uncertain. Germline V CDR1 and CDR2: SNHLY, FYNNEI. This CDR3 has 15 residues. V was trimmed by 7 bases and J by 0 bases, leaving 13 bases between them. DNA for the CDR3: TGTGCCAGCAAGTCACGGACTTATAGCAATCAGCCCCAGCATTTT. The encoded protein is CASKSRTYSNQPQHF.

J is TRBJ2-5 and V is TRBV18; the D gene is possibly TRBD1 (5 bases). Germline V gene data show CDR1 as KGHSH and CDR2 as LQKENI. The V end was cut by 3 bases, the J end by 4 bases, with 18 bases between. The CDR3 contains 16 residues. Here the CDR3 DNA reads TGTGCCAGCTCACCCTCCCTTGGCAGGGTGGGAGAGACCCAGTACTTC. It is translated as CASSPSLGRVGETQYF.

The chain carries TRBV25-1 and TRBJ2-7; 14 bases are shared with TRBD2. J was trimmed by 4 bases and V by 7 bases; bases with no gene match: 3. CDR1 is MGHDK, CDR2 SYGVNS, per germline. This CDR3 contains 14 residues. CDR3 sequence reads: CASTGTSGSYEQYF. The CDR3 region has the DNA TGTGCCAGCACCGGGACTAGCGGGAGTTACGAGCAGTACTTC.

The V gene is TRBV10-2, the J gene TRBJ2-1; no clear D. V was trimmed by 3 bases and J by 5 bases, leaving 11 bases between them. Per the germline V gene, CDR1 is WSHSY and CDR2 is SAAADI. The CDR3 has 14 amino acids. The CDR3 loop reads CASSDLSRDNEQFF. DNA for the CDR3: TGCGCCAGCAGTGACTTATCCCGCGACAATGAGCAGTTCTTC.

This chain joins TRBV6-1 and TRBJ2-1; TRBD2 aligns across 9 bases. The CDR3 extends over 13 amino acids. J lost 7 bases, V lost 5 bases, and 3 bases had no gene match. Germline lookup yields CDR1 MNHNS and CDR2 SASEGT. CDR3: CASSSGGINEQFF. Written as DNA, the CDR3 is TGTGCCAGCAGTAGCGGGGGGATTAATGAGCAGTTCTTC.

The chain joins TRBV7-2 to TRBJ2-5, with TRBD2 matching over 11 bases. CDR3 length: 17 amino acids. The germline V gene encodes CDR1 SGHTA and CDR2 FQGNSA. Trimming cost V 2 bases and J 3 bases; bases outside gene matches: 8. The CDR3 DNA is TGTGCCAGCAGCTTACGGACTAGCGGGCGGCAGAAAGAGACCCAGTACTTC. Protein product: CASSLRTSGRQKETQYF.

This clone was counted only a few times. This chain links TRBV5-4 with TRBJ1-2; D not resolved. The CDR3 has 14 residues. V was pared by 5 bases and J by 8 bases, with 19 bases between. Per the germline V gene, CDR1 is SGHNT and CDR2 is YYREEE (reference sequence). CDR3: CASRTQVTPEGYTF. The CDR3 bases are TGTGCCAGCAGGACTCAGGTCACCCCTGAGGGCTACACCTTC.

The chain couples TRBV5-4 to TRBJ2-1; no definite D call. This CDR3 has 11 amino acids. V lost 2 bases, J lost 3 bases, and 0 bases lay in between. Germline assignment: CDR1 SGHNT and CDR2 YYREEE (reference sequence). The DNA for the CDR3 is TGTGCCAGCAGCTTCTACAATGAGCAGTTCTTC. Protein sequence: CASSFYNEQFF.

The genes are TRBV4-1 and TRBJ2-5, with D tentatively TRBD2 (5 bases). The CDR3 has 14 residues. Germline CDR1 is MGHRA and CDR2 is YSYEKL. The germline V and J ends were trimmed by 1 base and 5 bases, with 11 bases remaining between them. The CDR3 region has the DNA TGCGCCAGCAGCCAAGGAGGGAGCACGGAGACCCAGTACTTC. It is translated as CASSQGGSTETQYF.

The genes are TRBV7-2 and TRBJ2-7, with a possible D match to TRBD1 (5 bases). The CDR3 loop spans 13 amino acids. The V gene's germline CDR1 is SGHTA and CDR2 FQGNSA. V was cut by 0 bases and J by 3 bases, with 6 bases left in between. Here the CDR3 reads CASSLARGYEQYF. The CDR3 bases are TGTGCCAGCAGCTTAGCTAGGGGCTACGAGCAGTACTTC.

The rearrangement joins TRBV5-1 to TRBJ2-3; 7 nucleotides line up with TRBD2. Per the germline V gene, CDR1 is SGHRS and CDR2 is YFSETQ. The V gene end was trimmed by 4 bases and the J gene end by 4 bases; junction bases not matched to a gene: 9. The CDR3 totals 15 residues. This CDR3 reads CASSPGLVQADTQYF. The CDR3 region has the DNA TGCGCCAGCAGCCCTGGACTAGTTCAAGCAGATACGCAGTATTTT.

The chain joins TRBV15 to TRBJ1-4; D call uncertain. The germline CDR1 and CDR2 sequences are LNHNV and YYDKDF (reference sequence). V lost 0 bases and J lost 3, with 8 bases in between. CDR3 length: 15 amino acids. The CDR3: CATSRDKGSNEKLFF. CDR3 nucleotide sequence: TGTGCCACCAGCAGAGATAAGGGTTCTAATGAAAAACTGTTTTTT.

V gene TRBV5-1 combines with J gene TRBJ1-1; a possible D gene is TRBD1 (5 bases). V was trimmed by 5 bases and J by 6 bases, leaving 20 bases between them. CDR3 length: 15 residues. The germline V gene has CDR1 SGHRS and CDR2 YFSETQ. The CDR3 protein is CASSSGFVGIPEAFF. CDR3 coding DNA: TGCGCCAGCAGTTCAGGGTTTGTGGGTATTCCTGAAGCTTTCTTT.